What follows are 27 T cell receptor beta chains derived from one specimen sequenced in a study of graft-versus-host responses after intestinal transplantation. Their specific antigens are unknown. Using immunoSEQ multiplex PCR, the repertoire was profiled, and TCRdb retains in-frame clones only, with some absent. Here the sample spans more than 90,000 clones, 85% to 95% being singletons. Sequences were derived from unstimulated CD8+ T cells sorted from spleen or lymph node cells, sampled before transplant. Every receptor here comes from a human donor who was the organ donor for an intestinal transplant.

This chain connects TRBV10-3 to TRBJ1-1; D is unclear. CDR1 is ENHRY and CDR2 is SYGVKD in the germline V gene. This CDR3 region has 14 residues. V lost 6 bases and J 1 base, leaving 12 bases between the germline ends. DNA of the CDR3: TGTGCCATCAGGACTGACAACCCGAACACTGAAGCTTTCTTT. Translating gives CAIRTDNPNTEAFF.

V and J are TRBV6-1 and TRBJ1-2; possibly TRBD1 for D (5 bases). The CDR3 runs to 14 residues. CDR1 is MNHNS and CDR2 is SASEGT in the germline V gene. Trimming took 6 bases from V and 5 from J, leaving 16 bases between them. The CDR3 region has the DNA TGTGCCAGCAGCCTGACAGACGGGGATTATGGCTACACCTTC. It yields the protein CASSLTDGDYGYTF.

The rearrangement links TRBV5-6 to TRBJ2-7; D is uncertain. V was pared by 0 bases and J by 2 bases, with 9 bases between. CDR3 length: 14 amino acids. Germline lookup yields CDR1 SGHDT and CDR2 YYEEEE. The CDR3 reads CASSLVRRPYEQYF. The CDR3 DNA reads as TGTGCCAGCAGCTTGGTTCGGCGGCCCTACGAGCAGTACTTC.

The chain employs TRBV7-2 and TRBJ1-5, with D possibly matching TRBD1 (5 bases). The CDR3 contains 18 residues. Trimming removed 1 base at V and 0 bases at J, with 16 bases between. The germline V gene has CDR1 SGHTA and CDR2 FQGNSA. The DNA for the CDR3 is TGTGCCAGCAGCTTAGACCCAGGGTTGGGAAATAGCAATCAGCCCCAGCATTTT. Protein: CASSLDPGLGNSNQPQHF.

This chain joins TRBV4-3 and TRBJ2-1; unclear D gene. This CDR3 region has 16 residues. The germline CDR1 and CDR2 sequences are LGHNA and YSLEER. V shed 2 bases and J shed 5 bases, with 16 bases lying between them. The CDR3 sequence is CASSQKILGPDNEQFF. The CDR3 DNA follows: TGCGCCAGCAGCCAAAAAATTCTAGGTCCCGACAATGAGCAGTTCTTC.

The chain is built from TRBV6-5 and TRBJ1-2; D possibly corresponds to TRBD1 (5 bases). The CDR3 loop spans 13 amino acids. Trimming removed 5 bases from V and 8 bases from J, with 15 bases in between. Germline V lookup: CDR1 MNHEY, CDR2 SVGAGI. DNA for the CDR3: TGTGCCAGCAGTCCCACAAGCACAGGAGGCTACACCTTC. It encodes CASSPTSTGGYTF.

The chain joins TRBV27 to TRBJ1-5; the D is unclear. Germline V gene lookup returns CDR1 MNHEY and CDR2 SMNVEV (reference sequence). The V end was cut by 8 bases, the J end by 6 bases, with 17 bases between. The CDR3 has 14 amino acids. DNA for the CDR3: TGTGCCAGCGGCTTCCGGGGTGGAGGTCAGCCCCAGCATTTT. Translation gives CASGFRGGGQPQHF.

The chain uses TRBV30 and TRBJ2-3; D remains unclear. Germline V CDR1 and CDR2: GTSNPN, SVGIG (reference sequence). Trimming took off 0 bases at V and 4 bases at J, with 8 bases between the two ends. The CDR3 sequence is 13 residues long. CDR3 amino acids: CAWSVIGADTQYF. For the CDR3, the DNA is TGTGCCTGGAGTGTAATTGGGGCAGATACGCAGTATTTT.

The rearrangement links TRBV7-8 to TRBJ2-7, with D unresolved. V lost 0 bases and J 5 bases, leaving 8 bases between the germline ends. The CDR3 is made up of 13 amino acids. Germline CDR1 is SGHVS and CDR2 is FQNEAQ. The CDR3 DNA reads TGTGCCAGCAGCTTAGCCCCTAGAAACGAGCAGTACTTC. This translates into CASSLAPRNEQYF.

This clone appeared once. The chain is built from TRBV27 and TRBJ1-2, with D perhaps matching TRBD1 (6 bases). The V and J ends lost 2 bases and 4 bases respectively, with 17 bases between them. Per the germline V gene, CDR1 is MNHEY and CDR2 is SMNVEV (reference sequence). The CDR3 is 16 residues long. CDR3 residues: CASSLGRGGTRYGYTF. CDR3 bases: TGTGCCAGCAGTTTAGGCAGGGGAGGCACCCGCTATGGCTACACCTTC.

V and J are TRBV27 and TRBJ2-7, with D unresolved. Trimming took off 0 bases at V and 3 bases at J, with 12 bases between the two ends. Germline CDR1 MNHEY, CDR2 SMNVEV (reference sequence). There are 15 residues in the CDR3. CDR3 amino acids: CASSLSSSHHYEQYF. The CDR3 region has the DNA TGTGCCAGCAGTTTATCGAGTAGCCACCACTACGAGCAGTACTTC.

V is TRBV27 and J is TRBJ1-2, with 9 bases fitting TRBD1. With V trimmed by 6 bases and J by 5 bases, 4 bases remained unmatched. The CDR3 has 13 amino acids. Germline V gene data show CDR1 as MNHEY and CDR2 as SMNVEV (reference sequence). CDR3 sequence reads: CASSGDRVYGYTF. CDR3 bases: TGTGCCAGCAGCGGGGACAGGGTTTATGGCTACACCTTC.

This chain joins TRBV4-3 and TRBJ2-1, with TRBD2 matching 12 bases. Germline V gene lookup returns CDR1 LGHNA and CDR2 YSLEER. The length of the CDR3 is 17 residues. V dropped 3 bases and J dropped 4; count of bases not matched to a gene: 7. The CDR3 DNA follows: TGCGCCAGCAGCCAGGAACGGACTAGCGGGACGTACAATGAGCAGTTCTTC. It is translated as CASSQERTSGTYNEQFF.

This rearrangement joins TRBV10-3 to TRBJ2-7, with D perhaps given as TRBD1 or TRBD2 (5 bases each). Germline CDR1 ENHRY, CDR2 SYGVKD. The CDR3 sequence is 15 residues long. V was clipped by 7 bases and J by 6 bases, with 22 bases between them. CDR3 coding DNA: TGTGCCATCACCGAGAATGGGGGACCGCTAAGCGAGCAGTACTTC. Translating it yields CAITENGGPLSEQYF.

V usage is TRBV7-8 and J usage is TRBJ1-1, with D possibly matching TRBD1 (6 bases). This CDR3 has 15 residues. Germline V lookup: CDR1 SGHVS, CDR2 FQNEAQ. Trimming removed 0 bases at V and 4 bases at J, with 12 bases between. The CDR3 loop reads CASSLAGGTVTEAFF. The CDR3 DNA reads TGTGCCAGCAGCTTAGCAGGGGGTACCGTCACTGAAGCTTTCTTT.

The CDR3, as DNA: TGCGCCAGCAGCCACCCAAAGGGGTCCTACGAGCAGTACTTC. This codes for CASSHPKGSYEQYF. This sequence joins TRBV4-1 and TRBJ2-7, with a tentative D call TRBD1 (5 bases). In germline, CDR1 is MGHRA, CDR2 YSYEKL. CDR3 length: 14 residues. V lost 3 bases to trimming and J lost 1 base, with 10 bases between them.

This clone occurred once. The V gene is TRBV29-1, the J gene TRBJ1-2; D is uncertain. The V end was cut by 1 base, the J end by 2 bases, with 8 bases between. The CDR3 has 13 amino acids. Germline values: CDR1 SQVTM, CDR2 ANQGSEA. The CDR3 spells CSVEGKGNYGYTF. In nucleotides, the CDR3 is TGCAGCGTTGAAGGAAAGGGAAACTATGGCTACACCTTC.

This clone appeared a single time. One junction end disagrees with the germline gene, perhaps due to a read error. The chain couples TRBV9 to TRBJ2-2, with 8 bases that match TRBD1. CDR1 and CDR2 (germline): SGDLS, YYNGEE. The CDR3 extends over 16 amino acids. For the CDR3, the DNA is TGTGCCAGCAGCGTACGTGGACAGGGCGACACCGGGGAGCTGTCTTTT. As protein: CASSVRGQGDTGELSF.

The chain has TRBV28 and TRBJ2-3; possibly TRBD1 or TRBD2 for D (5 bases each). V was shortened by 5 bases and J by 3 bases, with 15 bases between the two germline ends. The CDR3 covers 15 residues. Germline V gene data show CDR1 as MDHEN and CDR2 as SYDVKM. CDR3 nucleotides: TGTGCCAGCAGTCTCGGGGCAGGGAAAACAGATACGCAGTATTTT. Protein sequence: CASSLGAGKTDTQYF.

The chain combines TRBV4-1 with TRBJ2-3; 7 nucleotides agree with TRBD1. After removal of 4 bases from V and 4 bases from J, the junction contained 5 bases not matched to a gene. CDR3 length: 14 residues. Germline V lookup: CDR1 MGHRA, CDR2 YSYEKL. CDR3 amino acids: CASSPHRGSDTQYF. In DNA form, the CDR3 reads TGCGCCAGCAGCCCCCACAGGGGTTCAGATACGCAGTATTTT.

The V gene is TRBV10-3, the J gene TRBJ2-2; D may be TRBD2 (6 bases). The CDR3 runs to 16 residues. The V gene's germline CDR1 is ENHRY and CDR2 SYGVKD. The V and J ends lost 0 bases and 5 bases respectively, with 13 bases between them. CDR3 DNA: TGTGCCATCAGTGAGTCGGCGGGGAAATTGACCGGGGAGCTGTTTTTT. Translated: CAISESAGKLTGELFF.

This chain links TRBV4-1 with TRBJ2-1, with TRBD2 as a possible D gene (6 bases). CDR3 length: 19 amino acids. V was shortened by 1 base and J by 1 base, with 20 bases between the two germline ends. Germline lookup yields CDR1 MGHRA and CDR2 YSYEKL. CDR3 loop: CASSQGGSGVVKSYNEQFF. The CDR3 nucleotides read TGCGCCAGCAGCCAAGGTGGGTCGGGAGTGGTAAAGTCCTACAATGAGCAGTTCTTC.

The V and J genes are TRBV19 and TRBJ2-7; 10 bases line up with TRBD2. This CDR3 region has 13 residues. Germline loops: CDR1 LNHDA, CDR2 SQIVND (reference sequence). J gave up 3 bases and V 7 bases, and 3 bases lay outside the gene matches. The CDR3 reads CASTWTSGYEQYF. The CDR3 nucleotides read TGTGCCAGTACCTGGACTAGCGGCTACGAGCAGTACTTC.

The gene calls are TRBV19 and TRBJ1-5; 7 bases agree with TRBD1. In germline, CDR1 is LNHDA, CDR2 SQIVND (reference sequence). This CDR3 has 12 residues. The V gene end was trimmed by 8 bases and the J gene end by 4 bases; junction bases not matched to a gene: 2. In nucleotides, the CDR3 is TGTGCCAGTGAGGGGGCAAATCAGCCCCAGCATTTT. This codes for CASEGANQPQHF.

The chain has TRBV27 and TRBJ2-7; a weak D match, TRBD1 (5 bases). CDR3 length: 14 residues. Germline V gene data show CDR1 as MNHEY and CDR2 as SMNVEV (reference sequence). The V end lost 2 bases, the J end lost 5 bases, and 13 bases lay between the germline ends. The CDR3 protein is CASSLRQGSHEQYF. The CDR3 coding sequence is TGTGCCAGCAGTTTAAGGCAGGGTTCCCACGAGCAGTACTTC.

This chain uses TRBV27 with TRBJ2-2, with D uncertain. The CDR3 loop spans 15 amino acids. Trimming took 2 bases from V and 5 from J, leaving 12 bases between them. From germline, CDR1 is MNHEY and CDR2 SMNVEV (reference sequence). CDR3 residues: CASSLRLGHTGELFF. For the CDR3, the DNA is TGTGCCAGCAGTTTAAGGTTAGGGCATACCGGGGAGCTGTTTTTT.

The CDR3 loop is CASSSKGARAKNIQYF. The CDR3 DNA sequence: TGCGCCAGCAGTTCAAAGGGGGCGAGAGCCAAAAACATTCAGTACTTC. The chain links TRBV5-1 to TRBJ2-4, with 7 bases that match TRBD1. This CDR3 comprises 16 residues. Trimming cost V 5 bases and J 0 bases; bases outside gene matches: 8. Germline V lookup: CDR1 SGHRS, CDR2 YFSETQ. Full variable domain (rest looked up from reference TRBV5-1 and TRBJ2-4): KAGVTQTPRYLIKTRGQQVTLSCSPISGHRSVSWYQQTPGQGLQFLFEYFSETQRNKGNFPGRFSGRQFSNSRSEMNVSTLELGDSALYLCASSSKGARAKNIQYFGAGTRLSVL.